This TCR beta chain is drawn from a study of blood T cell repertoires in COVID-19. As for the study in general: PBMCs, B-cell-depleted T cells, or T cells provided the cDNA or gDNA that made up the material.

The V end lost 5 bases, the J end lost 0 bases, and 7 bases lay between the germline ends. This CDR3 is built from 13 residues. Looked up from germline, CDR1 is SGHVS and CDR2 is FQNEAQ. The data were produced by immunoSEQ multiplex PCR, yet TCRdb's version contains in-frame clones alone and is incomplete. The table lists over 250,000 clones, around 90% of them singletons, with roughly 0.8% in the top ten. The sequenced sample was peripheral blood. The genes are TRBV7-8 and TRBJ1-1; no clear D. The receptor comes from a woman in her thirties with acute or convalescent COVID-19. This chain's CDR3 is CASSGEVNTEAFF. As DNA, the CDR3 is TGTGCCAGCAGCGGGGAGGTGAACACTGAAGCTTTCTTT.